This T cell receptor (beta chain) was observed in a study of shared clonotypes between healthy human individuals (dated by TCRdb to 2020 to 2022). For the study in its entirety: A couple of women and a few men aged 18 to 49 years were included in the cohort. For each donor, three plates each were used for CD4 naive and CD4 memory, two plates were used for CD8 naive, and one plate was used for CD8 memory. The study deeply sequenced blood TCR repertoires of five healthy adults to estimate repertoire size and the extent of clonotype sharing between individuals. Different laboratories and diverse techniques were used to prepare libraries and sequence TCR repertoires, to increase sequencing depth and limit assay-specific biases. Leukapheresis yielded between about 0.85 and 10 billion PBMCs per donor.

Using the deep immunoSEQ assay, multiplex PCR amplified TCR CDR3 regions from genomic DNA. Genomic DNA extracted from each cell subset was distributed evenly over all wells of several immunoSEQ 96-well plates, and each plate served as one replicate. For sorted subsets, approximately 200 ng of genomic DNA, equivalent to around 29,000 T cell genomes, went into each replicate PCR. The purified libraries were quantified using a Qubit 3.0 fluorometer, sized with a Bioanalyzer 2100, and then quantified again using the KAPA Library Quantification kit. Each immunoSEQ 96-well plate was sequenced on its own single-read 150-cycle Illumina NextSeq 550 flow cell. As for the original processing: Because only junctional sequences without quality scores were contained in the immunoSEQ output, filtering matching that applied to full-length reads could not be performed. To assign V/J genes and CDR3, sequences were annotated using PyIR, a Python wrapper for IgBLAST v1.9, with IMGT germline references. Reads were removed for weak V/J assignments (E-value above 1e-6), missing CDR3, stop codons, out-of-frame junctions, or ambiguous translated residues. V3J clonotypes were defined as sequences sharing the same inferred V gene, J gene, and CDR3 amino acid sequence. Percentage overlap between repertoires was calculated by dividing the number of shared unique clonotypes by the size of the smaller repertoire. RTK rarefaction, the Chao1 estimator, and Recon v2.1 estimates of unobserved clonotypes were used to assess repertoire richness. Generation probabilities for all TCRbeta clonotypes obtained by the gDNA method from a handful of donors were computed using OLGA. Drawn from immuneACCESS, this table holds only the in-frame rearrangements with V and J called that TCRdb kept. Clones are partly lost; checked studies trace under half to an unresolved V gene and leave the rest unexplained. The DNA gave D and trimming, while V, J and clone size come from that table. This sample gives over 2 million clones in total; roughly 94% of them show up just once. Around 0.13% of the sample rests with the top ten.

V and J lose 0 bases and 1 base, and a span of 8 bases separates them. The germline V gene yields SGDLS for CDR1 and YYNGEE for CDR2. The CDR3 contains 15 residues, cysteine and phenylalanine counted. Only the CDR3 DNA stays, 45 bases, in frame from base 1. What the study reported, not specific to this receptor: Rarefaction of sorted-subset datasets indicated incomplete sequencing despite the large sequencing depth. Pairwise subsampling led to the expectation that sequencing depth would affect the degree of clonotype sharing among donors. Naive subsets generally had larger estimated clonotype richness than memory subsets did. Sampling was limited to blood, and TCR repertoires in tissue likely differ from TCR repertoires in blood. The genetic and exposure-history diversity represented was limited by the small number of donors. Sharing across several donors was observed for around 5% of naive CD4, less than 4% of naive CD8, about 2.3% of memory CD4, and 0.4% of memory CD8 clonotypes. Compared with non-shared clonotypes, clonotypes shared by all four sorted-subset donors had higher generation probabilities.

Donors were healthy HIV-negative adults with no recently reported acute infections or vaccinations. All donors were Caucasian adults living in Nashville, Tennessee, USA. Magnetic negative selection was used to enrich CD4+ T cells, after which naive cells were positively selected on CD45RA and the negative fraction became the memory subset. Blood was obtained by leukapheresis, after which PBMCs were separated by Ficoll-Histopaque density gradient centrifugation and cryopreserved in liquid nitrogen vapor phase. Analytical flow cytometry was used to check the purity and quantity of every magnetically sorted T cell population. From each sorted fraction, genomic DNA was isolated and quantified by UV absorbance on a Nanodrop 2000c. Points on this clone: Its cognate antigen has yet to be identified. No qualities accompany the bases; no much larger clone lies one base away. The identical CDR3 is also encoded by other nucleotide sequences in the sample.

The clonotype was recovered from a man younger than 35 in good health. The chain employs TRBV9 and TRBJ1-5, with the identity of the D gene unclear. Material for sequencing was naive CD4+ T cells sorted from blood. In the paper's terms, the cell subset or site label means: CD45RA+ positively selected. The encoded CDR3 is CASSVGPESNQPQHF. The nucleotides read TGTGCCAGCAGCGTAGGGCCAGAGAGCAATCAGCCCCAGCATTTT.